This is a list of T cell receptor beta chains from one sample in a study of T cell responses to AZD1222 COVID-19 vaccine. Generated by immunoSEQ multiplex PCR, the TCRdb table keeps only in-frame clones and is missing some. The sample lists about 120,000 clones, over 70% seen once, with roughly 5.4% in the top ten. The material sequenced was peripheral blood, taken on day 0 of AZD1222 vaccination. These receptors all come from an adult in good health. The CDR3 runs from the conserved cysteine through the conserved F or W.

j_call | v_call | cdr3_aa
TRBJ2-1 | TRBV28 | CASGTGGPYNEQFF
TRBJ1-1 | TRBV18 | CASSPQGNQAFF
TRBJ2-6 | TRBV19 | CATTAGDSGANVLTF
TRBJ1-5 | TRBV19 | CASIDRVSNQPQHF
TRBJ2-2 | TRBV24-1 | CATSDPDRDNNSGELFF
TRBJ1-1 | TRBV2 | CASTTGYTEAFF
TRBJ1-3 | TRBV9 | CASSPRDFSGNTIYF
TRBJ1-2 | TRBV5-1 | CASRDGPEFYGYTF
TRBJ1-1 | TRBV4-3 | CASSLGHSLMNTEAFF
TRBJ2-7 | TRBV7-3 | CASSFYRGRAFEQYF
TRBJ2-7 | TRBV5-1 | CASSLEPGSSYEQYF